The present entry profiles one T cell receptor (beta chain) with its context. The sample originates from a study of shared clonotypes between healthy human individuals. Sequencing was performed with immunoSEQ multiplex PCR; in TCRdb, only in-frame clones are kept and a portion is missing. The sample includes 1.4 million to 1.5 million clones, roughly 95% of them seen just once. This CDR3 region has 17 residues. Per the germline V gene, CDR1 is SGDLS and CDR2 is YYNGEE. Trimming removed 3 bases from V and 9 bases from J; junction bases left unmatched: 12. The sample comprised naive CD4+ T cells sorted from blood. Specified subset: CD45RA+ positively selected. The clonotype was recovered from a man aged 25-45 years in good health. This rearrangement joins TRBV9 to TRBJ2-1; 13 bases line up with TRBD2. The chain's CDR3 is CASSERSPGLAGFEQFF. The CDR3 DNA sequence: TGTGCCAGCAGCGAAAGGTCACCGGGACTAGCGGGGTTTGAGCAGTTCTTC.